This paragraph covers one T cell receptor (beta chain) sequence. Its antigen is not known. The data stem from a study of post-analysis software for immune sequencing data. Germline-derived CDR1 and CDR2 are ENHRY and SYGVKD. The CDR3 is 16 amino acids. J lost 7 bases, V lost 9 bases, and 18 bases had no gene match. Study observations and caveats: Controls had lower frequencies than patients of about five TRBV segments, which included TRBV5-6, TRBV5-1 and TRBV20-1. The normalized Chao1 diversity of multiple sclerosis patients was significantly lower than that of controls.

cDNA libraries of TCR beta carried unique molecular identifiers. TCRdb re-analysed the PCR reads in MiXCR, keeping a single row per CDR3 protein. The data show approximately 770,000 distinct CDR3 sequences, 46% seen once. What was sequenced was blood. The sequence derives from a girl aged 10-17 years with multiple sclerosis. This chain joins TRBV10-3 and TRBJ1-2; TRBD1 matches at 9 bases. The CDR3 protein is CAIQPGQGLVRVGYTF. The CDR3, as DNA: TGTGCCATACAGCCGGGACAGGGCCTGGTTAGAGTTGGCTACACCTTC.